Presented here are 27 T cell receptor beta chains from one specimen sequenced in a study of shared clonotypes between healthy human individuals (dated by TCRdb to 2020 to 2021). The library was generated by the immunoSEQ multiplex PCR assay. The immuneACCESS repertoire file appears here via TCRdb, limited to in-frame rearrangements. These files lack a portion of the clones; in checked studies, under half of the deficit traces to unresolved V genes, and the cause of the others is not known. The sample data list about 1.1 million clones, and 60% to 80% of these were observed just once. The top ten hold 0.7% to 0.95% of the sample. Specimen: memory CD4+ T cells from PBMCs. The cell subset or site label here, explained by the study, means: CD45RA-negative fraction. The receptors shown here come from a man aged 18 to 30 in good health. Some clones in this sample may be carry-over from other donors' samples.

The chain's CDR3 is CASSFSDGNTEAFF. The CDR3 DNA sequence: TGTGCCAGCAGCTTCTCAGACGGGAACACTGAAGCTTTCTTT. V is TRBV7-3 and J is TRBJ1-1; D is uncertain. Trimming pared 3 bases from V and 1 base from J, leaving 9 bases between. The CDR3 sequence is 14 residues long. CDR1 SGHTA and CDR2 FQGTGA come from the germline V gene.

This clone was counted once. V and J are TRBV10-2 and TRBJ2-7; either TRBD1 or TRBD2 may fit D (5 bases each). This CDR3 contains 16 residues. Trimming cost V 0 bases and J 3 bases, with 15 bases left between them. Looked up from germline, CDR1 is WSHSY and CDR2 is SAAADI. CDR3 DNA sequence: TGCGCCAGCAGTGAGTCTTACGGGACGATATGCTACGAGCAGTACTTC. It translates to CASSESYGTICYEQYF.

The chain couples TRBV7-2 to TRBJ2-2; 8 bases align to TRBD1. This CDR3 has 16 amino acids. Germline V gene data show CDR1 as SGHTA and CDR2 as FQGNSA. The V segment lost 4 bases and the J segment 1 base; nucleotides outside the gene matches: 5. The CDR3 loop reads CASSWAGTGNTGELFF. CDR3 in DNA: TGTGCCAGCAGCTGGGCCGGGACAGGGAACACCGGGGAGCTGTTTTTT. Together with reference TRBV7-2 and TRBJ2-2, the CDR3 gives the full variable domain: GAGVSQSPSNKVTEKGKDVELRCDPISGHTALYWYRQSLGQGLEFLIYFQGNSAPDKSGLPSDRFSAERTGGSVSTLTIQRTQQEDSAVYLCASSWAGTGNTGELFFGEGSRLTVL.

This clone was counted between two and nine times. This chain connects TRBV28 to TRBJ2-7; 9 bases are shared with TRBD2. The CDR3 loop spans 12 amino acids. CDR1 MDHEN and CDR2 SYDVKM come from the germline V gene. V gave up 5 bases and J gave up 4 bases; unmatched junction bases: 0. CDR3 bases: TGTGCCAGCAGTAGCGGGAGGTACGAGCAGTACTTC. Translated, it gives CASSSGRYEQYF.

This clone has just a few counts. It may be a read error: a sequence one base away is much more abundant. The same CDR3 is also encoded by other DNA sequences in this sample. This CDR3 reads CSASGNTEAFF. CDR3 DNA: TGCAGTGCTTCAGGGAACACTGAAGCTTTCTTT. The chain uses TRBV20-1 and TRBJ1-1; D is unclear. The germline gives CDR1 DFQATT, CDR2 SNEGSKA (reference sequence). The V and J ends lost 5 bases and 1 base respectively, with 5 bases between them. The CDR3 contains 11 residues.

The chain joins TRBV18 to TRBJ2-7; 10 bases align to TRBD1. Germline V gene sequence: CDR1 KGHSH, CDR2 LQKENI. The CDR3 contains 15 residues. V lost 6 bases, J lost 5 bases, and 10 bases stayed unmatched. CDR3 protein: CASSLTAGTGDEQYF. In nucleotides, the CDR3 is TGTGCCAGCTCCTTAACGGCCGGGACAGGGGACGAGCAGTACTTC.

The rearrangement links TRBV30 to TRBJ1-1; the D gene is possibly TRBD1 (5 bases). From germline, CDR1 is GTSNPN and CDR2 SVGIG (reference sequence). Trimming pared 5 bases from V and 5 bases from J, leaving 24 bases between. The CDR3 length is 16 residues. CDR3 DNA sequence: TGTGCCTGGTTGCAGGAACCTACAGGTCCGGGGACTGAAGCTTTCTTT. It is translated as CAWLQEPTGPGTEAFF.

V is TRBV5-1 and J is TRBJ2-5; 9 nucleotides match TRBD2. Trimming cost V 4 bases and J 5 bases; bases outside gene matches: 9. The CDR3 length is 15 residues. Germline V lookup: CDR1 SGHRS, CDR2 YFSETQ. The CDR3 region is CASSDGSGRRETQYF. CDR3 coding DNA: TGCGCCAGCAGCGATGGGAGCGGGAGGAGGGAGACCCAGTACTTC. Full variable domain (remainder filled in from reference TRBV5-1 and TRBJ2-5): KAGVTQTPRYLIKTRGQQVTLSCSPISGHRSVSWYQQTPGQGLQFLFEYFSETQRNKGNFPGRFSGRQFSNSRSEMNVSTLELGDSALYLCASSDGSGRRETQYFGPGTRLLVL.

V usage is TRBV5-1 and J usage is TRBJ2-5; D is undetermined. Germline lookup yields CDR1 SGHRS and CDR2 YFSETQ. Trimming took off 0 bases at V and 0 bases at J, with 3 bases between the two ends. CDR3 length equals 13 residues. The CDR3 coding sequence is TGCGCCAGCAGCTTGGGCAACCAAGAGACCCAGTACTTC. Its protein product is CASSLGNQETQYF.

This chain uses TRBV4-1 with TRBJ1-4; 9 nucleotides match TRBD1. V shed 1 base, J shed 4 bases, and the junction held 1 base outside the gene matches. Per germline, CDR1 MGHRA and CDR2 YSYEKL. CDR3 length: 15 residues. The CDR3 sequence: CASSQGDRDNEKLFF. CDR3 DNA sequence: TGCGCCAGCAGCCAAGGGGACAGGGATAATGAAAAACTGTTTTTT.

The chain joins TRBV9 to TRBJ2-5, with 8 positions matching TRBD1. Looked up from germline, CDR1 is SGDLS and CDR2 is YYNGEE. The trim removed 3 bases at V and 7 bases at J, leaving 14 bases unmatched. This CDR3 region has 16 residues. CDR3 coding DNA: TGTGCCAGCAGCGAGGGAAGTCCTAGGACAGGGACGACCCAGTACTTC. Its protein product is CASSEGSPRTGTTQYF. Supplemented by reference TRBV9 and TRBJ2-5, the full variable domain reads DSGVTQTPKHLITATGQRVTLRCSPRSGDLSVYWYQQSLDQGLQFLIQYYNGEERAKGNILERFSAQQFPDLHSELNLSSLELGDSALYFCASSEGSPRTGTTQYFGPGTRLLVL.

The chain couples TRBV28 to TRBJ2-7, with TRBD2 matching 11 bases. Trimming at V came to 7 bases and at J to 2 bases, leaving 13 bases not matched to a gene. CDR1 and CDR2 (germline): MDHEN, SYDVKM. The CDR3 runs to 17 residues. CDR3 residues: CASTLAGGPTLPYEQYF. As DNA, the CDR3 is TGTGCCAGCACCTTAGCGGGAGGGCCGACTTTACCCTACGAGCAGTACTTC. The full variable domain, with the rest looked up from reference TRBV28 and TRBJ2-7, is DVKVTQSSRYLVKRTGEKVFLECVQDMDHENMFWYRQDPGLGLRLIYFSYDVKMKEKGDIPEGYSVSREKKERFSLILESASTNQTSMYLCASTLAGGPTLPYEQYFGPGTRLTVT.

This clone was counted a single time. This chain connects TRBV28 to TRBJ2-7; 10 nucleotides line up with TRBD2. Losses at the gene ends were 11 bases for V and 0 bases for J; bases not matched to a gene: 4. Germline CDR1 MDHEN, CDR2 SYDVKM. There are 13 residues in the CDR3. The CDR3 spells CAGRTSGSYEQYF. The CDR3 nucleotides read TGTGCCGGCCGGACTAGCGGCTCCTACGAGCAGTACTTC.

The V gene is TRBV9, the J gene TRBJ2-1; 7 bases are a match to TRBD2. From germline, CDR1 is SGDLS and CDR2 YYNGEE. The CDR3 length is 16 residues. The ends lost 0 bases at V and 8 bases at J; junction bases unmatched: 11. CDR3 in DNA: TGTGCCAGCAGCGTAGAAGGAAGGACTAGTGGAGATGAGCAGTTCTTC. Protein sequence: CASSVEGRTSGDEQFF.

A note on this clone: Different DNA sequences within this sample yield the same CDR3. The chain uses TRBV6-5 and TRBJ2-1; 10 bases line up with TRBD2. There are 15 residues in the CDR3. The junction had 4 bases not matched to a gene; V was cut back by 2 bases and J by 6 bases. Germline V gives CDR1 MNHEY, CDR2 SVGAGI. CDR3 in DNA: TGTGCCAGCAGTTACGGGCTAGCGGGAGTCAATGAGCAGTTCTTC. This sequence encodes CASSYGLAGVNEQFF.

This clone was seen a single time. The chain joins TRBV19 to TRBJ1-5, with no clear D. In germline, CDR1 is LNHDA, CDR2 SQIVND (reference sequence). Trimming pared 2 bases from V and 0 bases from J, leaving 17 bases between. This CDR3 is built from 18 residues. DNA of the CDR3: TGTGCCAGTAGTATATCGTCTCCGGCAGAGTATAGCAATCAGCCCCAGCATTTT. It codes for CASSISSPAEYSNQPQHF.

V is TRBV10-3 and J is TRBJ1-2; 8 bases agree with TRBD1. Trimming took 0 bases from V and 8 from J; bases not matched to a gene: 11. The CDR3 is 16 residues long. Germline V gene sequence: CDR1 ENHRY, CDR2 SYGVKD. The chain's CDR3 is CAISESTRTGTVGYTF. CDR3 nucleotide sequence: TGTGCCATCAGTGAGTCGACTAGGACAGGGACCGTCGGCTACACCTTC.

The chain has TRBV7-6 and TRBJ1-1, with no clear D. The CDR3 runs 13 residues. The V end was cut by 4 bases, the J end by 1 base, with 7 bases between. The germline CDR1 and CDR2 sequences are SGHVS and FNYEAQ. The CDR3 DNA follows: TGTGCCAGCAGCTCAAGGGCGAACACTGAAGCTTTCTTT. Protein product: CASSSRANTEAFF. The entire variable domain, with the rest obtained from reference TRBV7-6 and TRBJ1-1, is as follows: GAGVSQSPRYKVTKRGQDVALRCDPISGHVSLYWYRQALGQGPEFLTYFNYEAQQDKSGLPNDRFSAERPEGSISTLTIQRTEQRDSAMYRCASSSRANTEAFFGQGTRLTVV.

The chain joins TRBV5-8 to TRBJ1-4; the D gene is possibly TRBD1 (6 bases). Trimming removed 4 bases at V and 5 bases at J, with 12 bases between. CDR1 SGHTS and CDR2 YDEGEE come from the germline V gene. The CDR3 runs 14 residues. In DNA form, the CDR3 reads TGTGCCAGCAGCGCCGGGACAATGAATGAAAAACTGTTTTTT. This codes for CASSAGTMNEKLFF.

CDR3 bases: TGTGCCAGCATACCTACAGGGGGCTCTGGAAACACCATATATTTT. Translated: CASIPTGGSGNTIYF. This chain uses TRBV2 with TRBJ1-3; 8 nucleotides line up with TRBD1. Germline lookup yields CDR1 SNHLY and CDR2 FYNNEI. V lost 7 bases, J lost 0 bases, and 5 bases stayed unmatched. This CDR3 is built from 15 residues.

The rearrangement joins TRBV28 to TRBJ1-4; possible D gene TRBD1, 5 bases. The V gene lost 6 bases and the J gene lost 3 bases, with 14 bases spanning the gap. CDR1 and CDR2 (germline): MDHEN, SYDVKM. The CDR3 consists of 15 residues. CDR3 residues: CASRTAGTANEKLFF. The CDR3 DNA sequence: TGTGCCAGCAGGACTGCCGGGACGGCTAATGAAAAACTGTTTTTT.

The chain has TRBV28 and TRBJ2-1, with 7 nucleotides matching TRBD2. The CDR3 covers 15 residues. The V gene end was trimmed by 6 bases and the J gene end by 4 bases; junction bases not matched to a gene: 9. CDR1 and CDR2 (germline): MDHEN, SYDVKM. The CDR3 spells CASSLPGLQYNEQFF. The CDR3, as DNA: TGTGCCAGCAGCCTTCCGGGACTACAATACAATGAGCAGTTCTTC.

The chain links TRBV30 to TRBJ2-7; D remains unclear. The CDR3 has 13 amino acids. The V and J ends lost 2 bases and 4 bases respectively, with 12 bases between them. Germline CDR1 reads GTSNPN; CDR2 reads SVGIG (reference sequence). The CDR3 DNA reads TGTGCCTGGAGTCCCGGATCGTCGTACGAGCAGTACTTC. This translates into CAWSPGSSYEQYF. The full variable domain, completed using reference TRBV30 and TRBJ2-7, is SQTIHQWPATLVQPVGSPLSLECTVEGTSNPNLYWYRQAAGRGLQLLFYSVGIGQISSEVPQNLSASRPQDRQFILSSKKLLLSDSGFYLCAWSPGSSYEQYFGPGTRLTVT.

This chain links TRBV10-3 with TRBJ1-1; 7 positions match TRBD1. CDR1 ENHRY and CDR2 SYGVKD come from the germline V gene. This CDR3 has 14 amino acids. Germline trimming cut 7 bases from V and 1 base from J; bases unmatched to any gene: 6. CDR3 bases: TGTGCCATCACGGAGAGGGGGCAGAACACTGAAGCTTTCTTT. Protein sequence: CAITERGQNTEAFF.

V usage is TRBV9 and J usage is TRBJ2-7; 11 bases fit TRBD2. The CDR3 runs 15 residues. Looked up from germline, CDR1 is SGDLS and CDR2 is YYNGEE. Losses at the gene ends were 3 bases for V and 3 bases for J; bases not matched to a gene: 5. CDR3 bases: TGTGCCAGCAGCGGATCAGGGACTAGCGGCTACGAGCAGTACTTC. Amino acid sequence: CASSGSGTSGYEQYF. Combining the CDR3 with reference TRBV9 and TRBJ2-7 gives the whole variable domain DSGVTQTPKHLITATGQRVTLRCSPRSGDLSVYWYQQSLDQGLQFLIQYYNGEERAKGNILERFSAQQFPDLHSELNLSSLELGDSALYFCASSGSGTSGYEQYFGPGTRLTVT.

The chain is built from TRBV5-1 and TRBJ2-3, with D unresolved. Germline CDR1 SGHRS, CDR2 YFSETQ. Trimming left V 5 bases short and J 4 bases short, with 14 bases between. The length of the CDR3 is 14 residues. CDR3 nucleotide sequence: TGCGCCAGCAGTTTGCGTGATGGGTCAGATACGCAGTATTTT. Its protein is CASSLRDGSDTQYF.

J is TRBJ2-7 and V is TRBV6-1; the D gene is possibly TRBD1 (6 bases). Trimming removed 3 bases from V and 4 bases from J, with 28 bases in between. CDR1 and CDR2 from the germline V gene are MNHNS and SASEGT. This CDR3 region has 19 residues. This chain's CDR3 is CASSEGKPGTMGFLYEQYF. CDR3 DNA: TGTGCCAGCAGTGAGGGAAAGCCCGGGACAATGGGGTTTTTGTACGAGCAGTACTTC.